Listed here is a single T cell receptor beta chain. The antigen is not known. The PCR ran on 60 Vbeta and 13 Jbeta primers. Assay used: immunoSEQ multiplex PCR; TCRdb lists only in-frame clones, some missing. The table records fewer than 150,000 clones, roughly 71% of them present only once. Trimming removed 0 bases from V and 4 bases from J, with 13 bases in between. CDR3 length equals 15 residues. CDR1 is SGDLS and CDR2 is YYNGEE in the germline V gene. These data belong to a study of cytomegalovirus exposure and HLA in healthy donors. Study outcomes and limitations: Previous analysis showed most TCR beta V segments were productive about 87% or about 30% of the time. The availability of immune exposure information extended only to CMV serostatus.

V gene TRBV9 combines with J gene TRBJ1-2; maybe TRBD1 (5 bases). This receptor was obtained from a woman aged 50 to 65 in good health and CMV-seropositive. The sample comprised PBMCs. The CDR3 spells CASSVEPGRAYGYTF. CDR3 nucleotide sequence: TGTGCCAGCAGCGTAGAGCCTGGCAGGGCCTATGGCTACACCTTC.